A single sample gave rise to the 24 T cell receptor beta chains below, sequenced in a study of T cells after yellow fever vaccination. MiXCR, applied by TCRdb to the 5' RACE reads, yields one record per CDR3 protein. The sample yields nearly 30,000 distinct CDR3 sequences, over 4.5% seen once. The material sequenced was CD8+ T cells sorted from PBMCs, taken 10 days after the yellow fever booster vaccination. The receptors were gathered from a man in his thirties or forties who received the YFV17D yellow fever vaccine.

This clonotype was found many times. The chain recombines TRBV29-1 with TRBJ2-1, with no clear D. Germline V CDR1 and CDR2: SQVTM, ANQGSEA. The V and J ends lost 0 bases and 0 bases respectively, with 12 bases between them. The CDR3 spans 16 residues. CDR3 amino acids: CSVEDVRKSSYNEQFF. Here the CDR3 DNA reads TGCAGCGTTGAAGATGTGAGAAAAAGCTCCTACAATGAGCAGTTCTTC.

This clonotype was observed a few times. The V call is TRBV27, the J call TRBJ2-1; possibly TRBD1 for D (6 bases). This CDR3 region has 13 residues. With 5 bases removed from V and 8 bases from J, the gap between germline ends came to 13 bases. Germline CDR1 and CDR2: MNHEY and SMNVEV (reference sequence). The CDR3 spells CASSGDRPDEQFF. As DNA, the CDR3 is TGTGCCAGCAGTGGCGACAGGCCCGATGAGCAGTTCTTC.

J is TRBJ2-1 and V is TRBV5-4; D is perhaps TRBD2 (6 bases). There are 15 residues in the CDR3. The V end was cut by 0 bases, the J end by 6 bases, with 13 bases between. In germline, CDR1 is SGHNT, CDR2 YYREEE (reference sequence). In DNA, the CDR3 is TGTGCCAGCAGCTTGGCGTCGGGAGAGGGCAATGAGCAGTTCTTC. It codes for CASSLASGEGNEQFF.

This clonotype was observed many times. This sequence joins TRBV20-1 and TRBJ2-1, with 14 positions matching TRBD2. The CDR3 consists of 16 residues. The junction had 12 bases not matched to a gene; V was cut back by 6 bases and J by 8 bases. In germline, CDR1 is DFQATT, CDR2 SNEGSKA (reference sequence). The CDR3 DNA sequence: TGCAGTGCAAGACCGGGACTAGCGGGAGTTTTGTATGAGCAGTTCTTC. Residues: CSARPGLAGVLYEQFF.

This clonotype has ten or more counts. The J gene is TRBJ2-6, the V gene TRBV29-1; D is uncertain. The CDR3 length is 13 residues. V dropped 5 bases and J dropped 1 base, with 6 bases sitting between them. The germline V gene encodes CDR1 SQVTM and CDR2 ANQGSEA. CDR3 nucleotide sequence: TGCAGCGTTAGGATATCTGGGGCCAACGTCCTGACTTTC. It yields the protein CSVRISGANVLTF.

This clonotype was recorded at least ten times. V usage is TRBV7-9 and J usage is TRBJ2-5; possibly TRBD1 or TRBD2 for D (5 bases each). V lost 6 bases and J lost 3, with 11 bases in between. The CDR3 has 13 amino acids. The germline gives CDR1 SEHNR, CDR2 FQNEAQ (reference sequence). In nucleotides, the CDR3 is TGTGCCAGCAGGTCCGGGACGGAAGAGACCCAGTACTTC. Translation: CASRSGTEETQYF.

This clonotype was seen ten or more times. The chain carries TRBV18 and TRBJ2-1; TRBD2 aligns across 11 bases. Per the germline V gene, CDR1 is KGHSH and CDR2 is LQKENI. V was pared by 2 bases and J by 4 bases, with 4 bases of the junction left unmatched. The CDR3 is 16 amino acids. CDR3 bases: TGTGCCAGCTCACCAGCGACTAGCGGGATATACAATGAGCAGTTCTTC. As protein: CASSPATSGIYNEQFF.

This clonotype was counted at least ten times. The chain couples TRBV12-3 or TRBV12-4 to TRBJ2-5; D call uncertain. The CDR3 length is 11 residues. V was trimmed by 5 bases and J by 4 bases, leaving 5 bases between them. The CDR3 is CASSGRETQYF. CDR3 DNA: TGTGCCAGCAGTGGAAGAGAGACCCAGTACTTC.

At least ten counts were recorded for this clonotype. The chain links TRBV5-4 to TRBJ2-1; 10 bases line up with TRBD2. The ends lost 0 bases at V and 4 bases at J; junction bases unmatched: 1. Germline values: CDR1 SGHNT, CDR2 YYREEE (reference sequence). This CDR3 is 15 amino acids long. Written as DNA, the CDR3 is TGTGCCAGCAGCTTGGCTAGCGGGAGATACAATGAGCAGTTCTTC. This gives the protein CASSLASGRYNEQFF.

This clonotype was seen at least ten times. The rearrangement uses TRBV24-1 and TRBJ2-5, with D possibly called TRBD1 or TRBD2 (5 bases each). V was clipped by 0 bases and J by 5 bases, with 9 bases between them. The CDR3 contains 14 residues. The germline CDR1 and CDR2 sequences are KGHDR and SFDVKD. The CDR3 protein is CATSDLSGPETQYF. The CDR3 region has the DNA TGTGCCACCAGTGATTTGTCGGGGCCGGAGACCCAGTACTTC.

This clonotype turned up a few times. Possible read error: a much larger clone is one base away. This rearrangement joins TRBV12-3 or TRBV12-4 to TRBJ2-3; TRBD1 matches 8 bases. Trimming took 2 bases from V and 4 from J; bases not matched to a gene: 2. The CDR3 covers 14 residues. The CDR3 region has the DNA TGTGCCAGCAGTTTACCAGGGGGCGCAGATACGCAGTATTTT. It codes for CASSLPGGADTQYF.

This clonotype was detected many times. The gene calls are TRBV3-1 and TRBJ2-6, with 8 nucleotides matching TRBD1. V lost 4 bases and J lost 0; bases outside the gene matches: 8. The CDR3 runs 18 residues. Germline V gene lookup returns CDR1 LGHDT and CDR2 YNNKEL (reference sequence). CDR3 sequence (DNA): TGTGCCAGCAGCCGGACAGGGCAACCCCTCTCTGGGGCCAACGTCCTGACTTTC. Protein sequence: CASSRTGQPLSGANVLTF. The variable domain in full, with the rest retrieved from reference TRBV3-1 and TRBJ2-6, is DTAVSQTPKYLVTQMGNDKSIKCEQNLGHDTMYWYKQDSKKFLKIMFSYNNKELIINETVPNRFSPKSPDKAHLNLHINSLELGDSAVYFCASSRTGQPLSGANVLTFGAGSRLTVL.

Many counts were recorded for this clonotype. The J gene is TRBJ1-1, the V gene TRBV7-9; D is uncertain. CDR3 length: 12 amino acids. V was trimmed by 3 bases and J by 4 bases, leaving 6 bases between them. The germline V gene encodes CDR1 SEHNR and CDR2 FQNEAQ (reference sequence). The CDR3 reads CASSFSPTEAFF. The CDR3 nucleotides read TGTGCCAGCAGCTTTTCTCCCACTGAAGCTTTCTTT.

At least ten counts were recorded for this clonotype. The rearrangement links TRBV2 to TRBJ1-4, with D tentatively TRBD1 (5 bases). The CDR3 spans 13 residues. Trimming left V 4 bases short and J 6 bases short, with 9 bases between. Looked up from germline, CDR1 is SNHLY and CDR2 is FYNNEI. The CDR3, as DNA: TGTGCCAGCAGTGTTGGGGGTTATGAAAAACTGTTTTTT. Encoded protein: CASSVGGYEKLFF.

At least ten counts were recorded for this clonotype. The V gene is TRBV15, the J gene TRBJ2-1, with a weak D call TRBD2 (5 bases). The germline V gene has CDR1 LNHNV and CDR2 YYDKDF (reference sequence). The CDR3 is 17 amino acids. V dropped 2 bases and J dropped 5 bases, with 19 bases sitting between them. The chain's CDR3 is CATSRTRGGGLNNEQFF. For the CDR3, the DNA is TGTGCCACCAGCAGAACCCGCGGTGGCGGGCTGAACAATGAGCAGTTCTTC.

This clonotype was counted ten times or more. The rearrangement joins TRBV12-3 or TRBV12-4 to TRBJ2-7; the D is unclear. Trimming took 5 bases from V and 6 from J, leaving 17 bases between them. The CDR3 spans 14 residues. The CDR3: CASSPPRPYPEQYF. The DNA of the CDR3 is TGTGCCAGCAGTCCCCCCCGTCCGTACCCCGAGCAGTACTTC.

This clonotype was observed many times. The rearrangement joins TRBV18 to TRBJ2-2; D is uncertain. The V gene's germline CDR1 is KGHSH and CDR2 LQKENI. This CDR3 is 13 amino acids long. The V end was cut by 3 bases, the J end by 3 bases, with 5 bases between. CDR3 amino acids: CASSPDDTGELFF. CDR3 DNA sequence: TGTGCCAGCTCACCCGATGACACCGGGGAGCTGTTTTTT.

This clonotype showed up many times. The chain has TRBV5-1 and TRBJ1-1; D is undetermined. The CDR3 spans 15 residues. Trimming removed 0 bases from V and 0 bases from J, with 9 bases in between. Germline CDR1 is SGHRS and CDR2 is YFSETQ. The CDR3 loop reads CASSLVSAMNTEAFF. DNA for the CDR3: TGCGCCAGCAGCTTGGTGTCAGCGATGAACACTGAAGCTTTCTTT.

This clonotype was seen repeatedly, ten times or more. V usage is TRBV11-2 and J usage is TRBJ2-7; D possibly corresponds to TRBD1 (6 bases). Germline V gives CDR1 SGHAT, CDR2 FQNNGV. V lost 4 bases and J lost 5, with 18 bases in between. There are 15 residues in the CDR3. The CDR3 DNA sequence: TGTGCCAGCAGCTCTCGAGGGGGTAGATTCCACGAGCAGTACTTC. Amino acid sequence: CASSSRGGRFHEQYF.

This clonotype was picked up many times. J is TRBJ2-1 and V is TRBV19; D gene uncertain. The CDR3 totals 14 residues. Germline V gives CDR1 LNHDA, CDR2 SQIVND (reference sequence). V was shortened by 6 bases and J by 2 bases, with 11 bases between the two germline ends. This CDR3 is CASSSTDTYNEQFF. CDR3 nucleotide sequence: TGTGCCAGTAGCTCAACCGACACCTACAATGAGCAGTTCTTC.

Many counts were recorded for this clonotype. This rearrangement joins TRBV20-1 to TRBJ2-2; 14 bases agree with TRBD2. The V and J ends lost 4 bases and 0 bases, in that order; junction bases with no gene match: 4. The CDR3 is 17 residues long. Germline V gene data show CDR1 as DFQATT and CDR2 as SNEGSKA (reference sequence). In DNA form, the CDR3 reads TGCAGTGCTACGGGACTAGCGGGGGATGCGAACACCGGGGAGCTGTTTTTT. Its translation is CSATGLAGDANTGELFF.

A word on this clonotype: A much larger clone is a single base away; this may be a read error. The chain carries TRBV7-8 and TRBJ2-3, with D maybe TRBD2 (5 bases). This CDR3 comprises 16 residues. The germline V gene encodes CDR1 SGHVS and CDR2 FQNEAQ. V lost 5 bases and J lost 4, with 19 bases in between. The CDR3 DNA reads as TGTGCCAGCAGCACCATGACGAGGGCCAGTGCAGATACGCAGTATTTT. Its translation: CASSTMTRASADTQYF.

The table lists this clonotype with many counts. The gene calls are TRBV5-1 and TRBJ2-5; 11 bases map to TRBD1. Germline V gene sequence: CDR1 SGHRS, CDR2 YFSETQ. V was pared by 4 bases and J by 1 base, with 3 bases of the junction left unmatched. The length of the CDR3 is 15 residues. DNA of the CDR3: TGCGCCAGCAGCCCCGGGACAGGGGGCCAAGAGACCCAGTACTTC. Translating gives CASSPGTGGQETQYF. The full variable domain, rest sourced from reference TRBV5-1 and TRBJ2-5, is KAGVTQTPRYLIKTRGQQVTLSCSPISGHRSVSWYQQTPGQGLQFLFEYFSETQRNKGNFPGRFSGRQFSNSRSEMNVSTLELGDSALYLCASSPGTGGQETQYFGPGTRLLVL.

In its sample, this clonotype was seen many times. This CDR3 is CASSPSGRATGELFF. CDR3 nucleotide sequence: TGTGCCAGCAGCCCTAGCGGGAGGGCCACCGGGGAGCTGTTTTTT. The chain employs TRBV4-2 and TRBJ2-2; the match to TRBD2 covers 12 bases. The V and J ends lost 4 bases and 4 bases, in that order; junction bases with no gene match: 1. Germline CDR1 LGHNA, CDR2 YNFKEQ. This CDR3 contains 15 residues.